These 3 T cell receptor beta chains were sequenced from one sample in a study of post-analysis software for immune sequencing data. Unique molecular identifiers tagged the TCR beta cDNA libraries. TCRdb recomputed calls from the PCR reads with MiXCR, one row per CDR3 protein. The repertoire holds about 500,000 distinct CDR3 sequences, with less than 45% as singletons. Study-level findings and limits: Higher frequency in patients than in controls was seen for roughly five TRBV segments, with TRBV5-6, TRBV5-1 and TRBV20-1 among them.

Their antigens are not known. Sequenced input: blood. The receptors come from a girl aged 10 to 17 with multiple sclerosis.

V usage is TRBV29-1 and J usage is TRBJ2-5, with D possibly TRBD1 on 6 matching bases. The germline V gene has CDR1 SQVTM and CDR2 ANQGSEA. This CDR3 contains 13 residues. V lost 6 bases and J 4 bases, leaving 15 bases between the germline ends. Here the CDR3 DNA reads TGCAGCGTCACTCACATCAGGGGAGAGACCCAGTACTTC. This sequence encodes CSVTHIRGETQYF.

This sequence joins TRBV4-1 and TRBJ2-1; D possibly corresponds to TRBD2 (6 bases). Looked up from germline, CDR1 is MGHRA and CDR2 is YSYEKL. V was cut by 3 bases and J by 2 bases, with 11 bases left in between. CDR3 length: 15 residues. CDR3 in DNA: TGCGCCAGCAGCCAGGGGGGACTCCCCTACAATGAGCAGTTCTTC. It codes for CASSQGGLPYNEQFF.

This clonotype has just a few counts. This sequence joins TRBV7-2 and TRBJ1-1; a weak D match, TRBD1 (5 bases). The germline V gene encodes CDR1 SGHTA and CDR2 FQGNSA. Trimming cost V 1 base and J 5 bases, with 14 bases left between them. This CDR3 is built from 15 residues. The CDR3 DNA is TGTGCCAGCAGCTTAGTCGATCCGGGGACGACTGAAGCTTTCTTT. Protein: CASSLVDPGTTEAFF.